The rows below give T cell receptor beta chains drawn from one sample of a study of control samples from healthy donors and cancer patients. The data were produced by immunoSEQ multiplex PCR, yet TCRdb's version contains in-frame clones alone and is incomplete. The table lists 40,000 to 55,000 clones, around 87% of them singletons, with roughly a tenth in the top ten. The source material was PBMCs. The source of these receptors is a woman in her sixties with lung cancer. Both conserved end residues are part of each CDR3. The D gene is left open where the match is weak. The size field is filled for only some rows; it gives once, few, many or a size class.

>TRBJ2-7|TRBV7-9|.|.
CASSSRGSYEQYF
TGTGCCAGCAGCTCCAGGGGATCCTACGAGCAGTACTTC
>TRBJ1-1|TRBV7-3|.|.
CASSLVPGYTEAFF
TGTGCCAGCAGCTTAGTCCCCGGTTACACTGAAGCTTTCTTT
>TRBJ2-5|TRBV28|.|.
CASSLNWGAQETQYF
TGTGCCAGCAGTCTCAATTGGGGAGCCCAAGAGACCCAGTACTTC
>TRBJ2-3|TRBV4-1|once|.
CASSPYRVPDTQYF
TGCGCCAGCAGCCCGTACAGGGTGCCAGATACGCAGTATTTT
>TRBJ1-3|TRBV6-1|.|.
CASSAQRPRSGNTIYF
TGTGCCAGCAGTGCTCAGAGGCCCCGCTCTGGAAACACCATATATTTT
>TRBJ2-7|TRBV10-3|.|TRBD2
CAIGLAGRNEQYF
TGTGCCATAGGACTAGCGGGAAGAAACGAGCAGTACTTC
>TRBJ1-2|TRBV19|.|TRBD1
CASSISQGAYGYTF
TGTGCCAGTAGTATTTCCCAGGGGGCCTATGGCTACACCTTC
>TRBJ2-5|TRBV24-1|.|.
CATSDLSGVLGETQYF
TGTGCCACCAGTGATTTGTCGGGGGTCTTGGGAGAGACCCAGTACTTC
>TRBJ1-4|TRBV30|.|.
CACRPEARLFF
TGTGCCTGCCGCCCAGAGGCGAGGCTGTTTTTT
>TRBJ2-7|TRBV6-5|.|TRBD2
CASSYTSGYEQYF
TGTGCCAGCAGTTACACTAGCGGCTACGAGCAGTACTTC
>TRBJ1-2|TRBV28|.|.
CASSFAGDYGYTF
TGTGCCAGCAGTTTTGCAGGGGACTATGGCTACACCTTC
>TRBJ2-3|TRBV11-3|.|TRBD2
CASSSVLLAGGPMGYTQYF
TGTGCCAGCAGCTCCGTTTTGTTAGCGGGAGGGCCGATGGGGTATACGCAGTATTTT
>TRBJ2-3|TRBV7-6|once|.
CASSLGMAGATDTQYF
TGTGCCAGCAGCTTAGGGATGGCAGGGGCCACAGATACGCAGTATTTT
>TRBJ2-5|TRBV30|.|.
CAWRLGRGKETQYF
TGTGCCTGGAGATTAGGACGGGGAAAAGAGACCCAGTACTTC
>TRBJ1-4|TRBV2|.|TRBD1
CASRGGQINEKLFF
TGTGCCAGCAGGGGGGGACAGATAAATGAAAAACTGTTTTTT
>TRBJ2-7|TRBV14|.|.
CASPPRTRDSQQYF
TGTGCCAGCCCGCCGCGGACTCGAGACAGCCAGCAGTACTTC
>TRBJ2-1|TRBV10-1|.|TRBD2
CASSAHQEREGRNEQFF
TGCGCCAGCAGTGCCCACCAGGAGCGGGAGGGCCGGAATGAGCAGTTCTTC
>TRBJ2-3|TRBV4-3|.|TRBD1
CASSQEGQGADTQYF
TGCGCCAGCAGCCAAGAAGGGCAGGGGGCAGATACGCAGTATTTT
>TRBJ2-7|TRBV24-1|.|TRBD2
CATSDHGSGPTYEQYF
TGTGCCACCAGTGATCACGGTAGCGGGCCCACCTACGAGCAGTACTTC
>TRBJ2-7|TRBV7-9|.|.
CASSKRHRGFYEQYF
TGTGCCAGCAGCAAAAGACACCGTGGATTCTACGAGCAGTACTTC
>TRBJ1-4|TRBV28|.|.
CASGSLATNEKLFF
TGTGCCAGCGGATCCTTGGCAACTAATGAAAAACTGTTTTTT
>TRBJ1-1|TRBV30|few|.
CGYGSNTEAFF
TGTGGCTATGGGTCGAACACTGAAGCTTTCTTT
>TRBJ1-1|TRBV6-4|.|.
CASRPEYGLSTEAFF
TGTGCCAGCAGACCCGAATATGGGTTGAGCACTGAAGCTTTCTTT
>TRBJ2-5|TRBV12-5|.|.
CASGFGSFEPETQYF
TGTGCTAGTGGTTTTGGTTCTTTCGAGCCCGAGACCCAGTACTTC
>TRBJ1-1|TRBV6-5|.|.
CASSQREDIRSFF
TGTGCCAGCAGTCAAAGGGAGGACATAAGAAGCTTTTTT
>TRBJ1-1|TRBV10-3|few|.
CAISESMTAEAFF
TGTGCCATCAGTGAGTCAATGACGGCAGAAGCTTTCTTT
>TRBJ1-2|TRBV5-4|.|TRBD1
CASSLGQAAGGYTF
TGTGCCAGCAGCCTGGGACAGGCGGCCGGTGGCTACACCTTC
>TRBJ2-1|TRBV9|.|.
CASSVAGGISYNEQFF
TGTGCCAGCAGCGTAGCGGGCGGAATCTCCTACAATGAGCAGTTCTTC
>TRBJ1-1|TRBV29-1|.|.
CSVERWNTEAFF
TGCAGCGTAGAACGGTGGAACACTGAAGCTTTCTTT
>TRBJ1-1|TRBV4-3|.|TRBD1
CASSPPSSTGLAEAFF
TGCGCCAGCAGCCCCCCTTCTTCGACAGGGCTCGCTGAAGCTTTCTTT
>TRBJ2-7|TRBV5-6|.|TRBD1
CASSPGQSYEQYF
TGTGCCAGCAGCCCGGGACAGTCCTACGAGCAGTACTTC
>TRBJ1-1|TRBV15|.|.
CATSVGKLTEAFF
TGTGCCACCAGCGTAGGGAAGTTGACTGAAGCTTTCTTT
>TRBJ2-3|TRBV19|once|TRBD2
CASTSSGSTDTQYF
TGTGCCAGTACCTCTAGCGGGAGTACAGATACGCAGTATTTT